The 8 T cell receptor beta chains listed next were all sequenced from one sample in a study of blood T cell repertoires in COVID-19. Data came from immunoSEQ multiplex PCR; TCRdb stores just in-frame clones and leaves some out. This sample yields more than 110,000 clones, of which approximately 80% are seen a single time; less than 7.5% belongs to the top ten. Material for sequencing was PBMCs or T cells enriched from blood (not recorded which). The receptors come from a woman between 45 and 65 years old who had recovered from COVID-19.

The chain is built from TRBV5-8 and TRBJ1-2; 9 bases line up with TRBD1. This CDR3 is built from 14 residues. Trimming took 3 bases from V and 3 from J; bases not matched to a gene: 3. Germline V gene lookup returns CDR1 SGHTS and CDR2 YDEGEE. The CDR3 DNA follows: TGTGCCAGCAGCTGGGACAGGGTTGACTATGGCTACACCTTC. It yields the protein CASSWDRVDYGYTF.

The chain employs TRBV5-8 and TRBJ1-3; 8 nucleotides line up with TRBD1. Per the germline V gene, CDR1 is SGHTS and CDR2 is YDEGEE. The CDR3 runs to 14 residues. Trimming removed 3 bases from V and 4 bases from J; junction bases left unmatched: 3. The CDR3 spells CASSYRGYGNTIYF. The CDR3, as DNA: TGTGCCAGCAGCTACAGGGGGTACGGAAACACCATATATTTT.

This clone was seen more than once but under ten times. The CDR3 bases are TGTGCCAGCAGCTTGGGGACAGAGGCTACTGAGCAGTTCTTC. Amino acids: CASSLGTEATEQFF. This chain links TRBV5-4 with TRBJ2-1; tentatively, D is TRBD1 (6 bases). Trimming pared 0 bases from V and 9 bases from J, leaving 13 bases between. The CDR3 contains 14 residues. Per germline, CDR1 SGHNT and CDR2 YYREEE (reference sequence). Full variable domain (outside the CDR3, taken from reference TRBV5-4 and TRBJ2-1): ETGVTQSPTHLIKTRGQQVTLRCSSQSGHNTVSWYQQALGQGPQFIFQYYREEENGRGNFPPRFSGLQFPNYSSELNVNALELDDSALYLCASSLGTEATEQFFGPGTRLTVL.

The chain is built from TRBV6-6 and TRBJ2-5; tentatively, D is TRBD2 (7 bases). From germline, CDR1 is MNHNY and CDR2 SVGAGI (reference sequence). The CDR3 spans 15 residues. The V gene lost 3 bases and the J gene lost 1 base, with 12 bases spanning the gap. As DNA, the CDR3 is TGTGCCAGCAGTTATTCCGGGGGGCCCCAAGAGACCCAGTACTTC. Translating gives CASSYSGGPQETQYF.

The chain combines TRBV27 with TRBJ2-7, with D possibly matching TRBD1 (5 bases). The germline CDR1 and CDR2 sequences are MNHEY and SMNVEV (reference sequence). V was cut by 6 bases and J by 2 bases, with 11 bases left in between. The CDR3 loop spans 13 amino acids. CDR3 loop: CASSFTGPYEQYF. CDR3 DNA sequence: TGTGCCAGCAGCTTTACAGGACCCTACGAGCAGTACTTC.

Only a few counts were recorded for this clone. V usage is TRBV10-3 and J usage is TRBJ2-7, with a tentative D call TRBD1 (7 bases). Trimming cost V 7 bases and J 2 bases, with 15 bases left between them. The length of the CDR3 is 14 residues. The germline CDR1 and CDR2 sequences are ENHRY and SYGVKD. CDR3 amino acids: CAIKGAGGPYEQYF. The CDR3 bases are TGTGCCATCAAAGGGGCAGGGGGGCCCTACGAGCAGTACTTC.

V gene TRBV5-1 combines with J gene TRBJ2-7, with D perhaps matching TRBD1 (7 bases). The CDR3 has 15 residues. Germline CDR1 SGHRS, CDR2 YFSETQ. V dropped 0 bases and J dropped 7 bases, with 17 bases sitting between them. In DNA form, the CDR3 reads TGCGCCAGCAGCTTGGGCGGGACAGCTCCACGGGAGCAGTACTTC. It yields the protein CASSLGGTAPREQYF.

This sequence joins TRBV11-2 and TRBJ2-2; 7 bases agree with TRBD2. This CDR3 is built from 13 residues. Germline V gene lookup returns CDR1 SGHAT and CDR2 FQNNGV. Trimming took 7 bases from V and 9 from J; bases not matched to a gene: 8. The CDR3 DNA reads as TGTGCCAGCACCACATGGAGCGGGAGGGAGCTGTTTTTT. Translated: CASTTWSGRELFF.